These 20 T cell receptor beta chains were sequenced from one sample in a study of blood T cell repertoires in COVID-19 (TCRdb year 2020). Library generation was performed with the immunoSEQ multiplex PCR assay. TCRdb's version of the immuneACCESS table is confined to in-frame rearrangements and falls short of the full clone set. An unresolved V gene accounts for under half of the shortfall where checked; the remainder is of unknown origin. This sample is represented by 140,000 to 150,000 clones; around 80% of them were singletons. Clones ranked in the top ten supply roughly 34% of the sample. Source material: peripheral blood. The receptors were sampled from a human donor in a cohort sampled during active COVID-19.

CDR3 nucleotide sequence: TGTGCCAGCAGCTTGGACAGGGGCTCCTACAATGAGCAGTTCTTC. Translating gives CASSLDRGSYNEQFF. The V gene is TRBV7-3, the J gene TRBJ2-1; 9 positions agree with TRBD1. CDR3 size: 15 residues. Germline values: CDR1 SGHTA, CDR2 FQGTGA. The V segment lost 3 bases and the J segment 0 bases; nucleotides outside the gene matches: 0.

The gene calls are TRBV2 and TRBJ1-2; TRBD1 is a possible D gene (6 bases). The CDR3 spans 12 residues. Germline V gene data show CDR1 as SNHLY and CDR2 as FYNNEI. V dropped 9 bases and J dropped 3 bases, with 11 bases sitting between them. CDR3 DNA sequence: TGTGCCAGATCAGGGGAAGACTATGGCTACACCTTC. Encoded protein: CARSGEDYGYTF.

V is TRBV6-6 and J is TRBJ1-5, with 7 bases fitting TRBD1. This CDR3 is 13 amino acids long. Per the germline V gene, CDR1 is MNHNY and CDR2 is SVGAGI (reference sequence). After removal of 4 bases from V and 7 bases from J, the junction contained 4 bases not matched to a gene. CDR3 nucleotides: TGTGCCAGCAGTTCCCAGGGGGGACAGCCCCAGCATTTT. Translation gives CASSSQGGQPQHF.

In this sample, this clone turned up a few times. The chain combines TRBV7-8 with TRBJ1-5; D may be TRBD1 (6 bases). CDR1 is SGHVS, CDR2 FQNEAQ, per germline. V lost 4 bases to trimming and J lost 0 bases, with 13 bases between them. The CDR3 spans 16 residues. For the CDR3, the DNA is TGTGCCAGCAGCTCCCGCCGGGACACTAGCAATCAGCCCCAGCATTTT. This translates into CASSSRRDTSNQPQHF.

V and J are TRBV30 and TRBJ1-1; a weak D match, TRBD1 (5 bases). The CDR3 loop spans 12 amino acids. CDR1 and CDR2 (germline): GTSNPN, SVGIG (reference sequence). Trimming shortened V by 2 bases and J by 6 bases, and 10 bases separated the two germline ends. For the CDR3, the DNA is TGTGCCTGGAGTCCTAGGGGCGCTGAAGCTTTCTTT. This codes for CAWSPRGAEAFF.

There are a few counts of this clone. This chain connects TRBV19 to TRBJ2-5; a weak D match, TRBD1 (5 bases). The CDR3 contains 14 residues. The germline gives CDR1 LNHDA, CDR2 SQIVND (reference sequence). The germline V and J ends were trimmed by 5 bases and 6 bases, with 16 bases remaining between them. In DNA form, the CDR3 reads TGTGCCAGTAGTCCCCAAAGGGGCGGAAAGACCCAGTACTTC. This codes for CASSPQRGGKTQYF.

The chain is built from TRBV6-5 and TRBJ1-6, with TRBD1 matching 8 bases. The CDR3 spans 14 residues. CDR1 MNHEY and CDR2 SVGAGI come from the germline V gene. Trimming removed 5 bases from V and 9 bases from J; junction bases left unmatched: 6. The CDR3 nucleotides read TGTGCCAGCAGTACGACAGGGGAGGGTTCACCCCTCCACTTT. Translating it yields CASSTTGEGSPLHF.

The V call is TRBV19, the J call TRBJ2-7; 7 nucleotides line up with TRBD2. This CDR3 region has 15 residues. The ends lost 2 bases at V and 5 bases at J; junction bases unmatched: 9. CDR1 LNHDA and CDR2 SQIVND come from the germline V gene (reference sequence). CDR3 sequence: CASSIFSGGGHEQYF. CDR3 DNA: TGTGCCAGTAGTATATTTTCGGGGGGAGGTCACGAGCAGTACTTC.

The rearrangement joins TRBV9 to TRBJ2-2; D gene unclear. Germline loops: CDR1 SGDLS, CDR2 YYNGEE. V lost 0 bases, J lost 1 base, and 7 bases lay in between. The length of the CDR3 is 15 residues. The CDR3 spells CASSVGAENTGELFF. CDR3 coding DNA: TGTGCCAGCAGCGTAGGTGCAGAGAACACCGGGGAGCTGTTTTTT. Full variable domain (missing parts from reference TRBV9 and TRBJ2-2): DSGVTQTPKHLITATGQRVTLRCSPRSGDLSVYWYQQSLDQGLQFLIQYYNGEERAKGNILERFSAQQFPDLHSELNLSSLELGDSALYFCASSVGAENTGELFFGEGSRLTVL.

The CDR3 nucleotides read TGTGCCAGCAGTTTATCGGGAGGGCTAAACGGAGAGCAGTACTTC. Translating it yields CASSLSGGLNGEQYF. The gene calls are TRBV27 and TRBJ2-7; 7 bases line up with TRBD2. CDR3 length equals 15 residues. The germline gives CDR1 MNHEY, CDR2 SMNVEV (reference sequence). V lost 0 bases and J lost 7; bases outside the gene matches: 9.

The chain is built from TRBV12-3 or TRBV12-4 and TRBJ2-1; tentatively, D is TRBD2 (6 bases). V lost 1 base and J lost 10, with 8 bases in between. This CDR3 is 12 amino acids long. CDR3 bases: TGTGCCAGCAGTTTAGAAAGCGGGGAGCAGTTCTTC. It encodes CASSLESGEQFF.

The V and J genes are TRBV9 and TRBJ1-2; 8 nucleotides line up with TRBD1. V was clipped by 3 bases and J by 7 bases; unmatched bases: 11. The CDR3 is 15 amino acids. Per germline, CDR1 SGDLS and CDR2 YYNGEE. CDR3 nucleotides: TGTGCCAGCAGCGCCTCCGACAGGGGCTCCCTTGGCTACACCTTC. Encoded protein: CASSASDRGSLGYTF.

The CDR3 spells CASSQVPGASLGNTIYF. The DNA for the CDR3 is TGTGCCAGCAGCCAAGTCCCAGGGGCCAGCCTTGGAAACACCATATATTTT. V gene TRBV4-2 combines with J gene TRBJ1-3; D perhaps matches TRBD1 (6 bases). The CDR3 contains 17 residues. Germline V gene sequence: CDR1 LGHNA, CDR2 YNFKEQ. V gave up 1 base and J gave up 3 bases, with 16 bases separating them.

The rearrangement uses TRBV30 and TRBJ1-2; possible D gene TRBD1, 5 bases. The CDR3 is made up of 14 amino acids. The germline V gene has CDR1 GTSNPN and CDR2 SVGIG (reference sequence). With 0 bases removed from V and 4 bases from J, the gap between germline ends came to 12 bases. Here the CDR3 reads CAWSVWGDLYGYTF. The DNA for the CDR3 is TGTGCCTGGAGTGTATGGGGGGACCTCTATGGCTACACCTTC.

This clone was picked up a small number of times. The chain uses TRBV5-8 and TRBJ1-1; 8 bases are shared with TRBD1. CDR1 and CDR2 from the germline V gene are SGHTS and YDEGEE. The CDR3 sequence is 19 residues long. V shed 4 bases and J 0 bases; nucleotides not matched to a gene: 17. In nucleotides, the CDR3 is TGTGCCAGCAGCCCGGACAGGGTAGGGAGGACAAGCATGAACACTGAAGCTTTCTTT. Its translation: CASSPDRVGRTSMNTEAFF.

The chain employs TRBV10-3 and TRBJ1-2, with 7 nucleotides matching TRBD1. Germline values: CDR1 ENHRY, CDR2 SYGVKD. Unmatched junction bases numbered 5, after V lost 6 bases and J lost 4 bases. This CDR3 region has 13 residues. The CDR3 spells CAISRGQSYGYTF. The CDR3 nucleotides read TGTGCCATCAGCCGGGGACAGTCCTATGGCTACACCTTC.

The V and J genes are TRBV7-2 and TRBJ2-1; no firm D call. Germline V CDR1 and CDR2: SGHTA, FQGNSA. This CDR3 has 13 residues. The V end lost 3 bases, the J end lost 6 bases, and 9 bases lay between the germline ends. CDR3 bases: TGTGCCAGCAGCTTGGGCTTCGGCAATGAGCAGTTCTTC. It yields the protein CASSLGFGNEQFF.

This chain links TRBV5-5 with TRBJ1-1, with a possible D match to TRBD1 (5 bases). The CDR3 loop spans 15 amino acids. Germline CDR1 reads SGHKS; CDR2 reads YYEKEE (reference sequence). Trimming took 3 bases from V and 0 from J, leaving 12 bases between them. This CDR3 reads CASSSPGNMNTEAFF. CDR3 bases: TGTGCCAGCAGCTCGCCAGGGAACATGAACACTGAAGCTTTCTTT.

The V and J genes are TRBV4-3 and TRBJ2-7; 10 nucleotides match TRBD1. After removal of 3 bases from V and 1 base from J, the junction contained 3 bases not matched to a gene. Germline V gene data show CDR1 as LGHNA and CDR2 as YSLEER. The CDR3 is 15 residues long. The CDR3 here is CASSHGQGESYEQYF. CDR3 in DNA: TGCGCCAGCAGCCACGGACAGGGGGAGTCCTACGAGCAGTACTTC.

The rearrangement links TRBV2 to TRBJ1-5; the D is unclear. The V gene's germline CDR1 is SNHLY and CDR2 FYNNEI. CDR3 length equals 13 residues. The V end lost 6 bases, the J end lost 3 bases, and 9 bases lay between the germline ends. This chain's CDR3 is CASSRSNNQPQHF. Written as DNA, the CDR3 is TGTGCCAGCAGCCGGTCGAACAATCAGCCCCAGCATTTT.